The 26 T cell receptor beta chains below all came from one sample that was sequenced in a study of regulatory T cells in long-lasting Graves disease (dated by TCRdb to 2020 to 2023). The method was multiplex PCR. Sequenced using an Illumina HiSeq 4000. iRepertoire HTBI primers and Arm-PCR amplification of CDR3 regions were used to construct TCR beta libraries. TCRdb applied fastp at Q25 and MiXCR to the public reads, then kept only in-frame beta chains. Rows with a matching CDR3 protein are joined into one entry that keeps the most common DNA and genes. This sample gives over 300,000 distinct CDR3 sequences in total; 15% to 19% of them show up just once. The leading ten clones occupy about a fifth of the sample. The time point label, read with the paper, signifies: newly diagnosed GD, antithyroid drugs for less than 3 months. For both TCR sequencing and RNA sequencing, RNA was extracted from PBMCs in TRIzol.

The specimen was peripheral blood mononuclear cells (PBMCs), collected at new diagnosis, from a patient treated with antithyroid drugs. These receptor sequences come from a female donor with Graves disease.

The table lists this clonotype with a few counts. The chain combines TRBV29-1 with TRBJ1-2, with D perhaps TRBD1 (5 bases). In germline, CDR1 is SQVTM, CDR2 ANQGSEA. The CDR3 is 15 amino acids. The V gene lost 5 bases and the J gene lost 7 bases, with 23 bases spanning the gap. The CDR3 reads CSVLAPLVWGTGYTF. The CDR3 DNA reads as TGCAGCGTTTTAGCCCCCTTGGTCTGGGGGACTGGCTACACCTTC.

V and J are TRBV5-1 and TRBJ2-5; no definite D call. CDR1 and CDR2 (germline): SGHRS, YFSETQ. The V and J ends lost 0 bases and 1 base respectively, with 13 bases between them. This CDR3 spans 16 amino acids. CDR3 protein: CASSLGAEPTQETQYF. CDR3 sequence (DNA): TGCGCCAGCAGCTTGGGCGCAGAGCCAACCCAAGAGACCCAGTACTTC.

The genes are TRBV12-3 or TRBV12-4 and TRBJ2-3, with 8 positions matching TRBD2. CDR3 length: 15 amino acids. Trimming took 6 bases from V and 3 from J; bases not matched to a gene: 8. The CDR3 region is CASSRIGGATDTQYF. The CDR3 coding sequence is TGTGCCAGCAGCCGGATCGGGGGGGCTACAGATACGCAGTATTTT.

This clonotype was detected a few times. This chain links TRBV3-1 with TRBJ2-2; 7 bases are shared with TRBD1. The germline gives CDR1 LGHDT, CDR2 YNNKEL (reference sequence). This CDR3 has 16 residues. Trimming at V came to 0 bases and at J to 5 bases, leaving 6 bases not matched to a gene. DNA of the CDR3: TGTGCCAGCAGCCAAGAAGAGGGGGCGAGTACCGGGGAGCTGTTTTTT. Protein: CASSQEEGASTGELFF.

There are many counts of this clonotype. The chain is built from TRBV7-2 and TRBJ2-3; 8 bases fit TRBD2. CDR3 length: 21 amino acids. Germline V gene sequence: CDR1 SGHTA, CDR2 FQGNSA. Trimming at V came to 5 bases and at J to 2 bases, leaving 24 bases not matched to a gene. CDR3 DNA sequence: TGTGCCAGCAGCCCTAAATATTGGCTGGACCCACTAGCGGATCACACAGATACGCAGTATTTT. It is translated as CASSPKYWLDPLADHTDTQYF.

The sample holds many counts of this clonotype. V is TRBV3-1 and J is TRBJ2-7; the D is unclear. V lost 1 base, J lost 0 bases, and 7 bases lay in between. The CDR3 spans 14 residues. Germline values: CDR1 LGHDT, CDR2 YNNKEL (reference sequence). CDR3 nucleotide sequence: TGTGCCAGCAGCCAAGTACCTAGCTCCTACGAGCAGTACTTC. Translated, it gives CASSQVPSSYEQYF.

On this clonotype: A much larger clone is a single base away; this may be a read error. The J gene is TRBJ1-2, the V gene TRBV20-1; 9 nucleotides align to TRBD1. The CDR3 has 14 residues. Germline V gene sequence: CDR1 DFQATT, CDR2 SNEGSKA (reference sequence). The CDR3 sequence: CSTRDTGGLYGYTF. The CDR3, as DNA: TGCAGTACTAGGGATACAGGGGGCCTCTATGGCTACACCTTC.

For this clonotype: A much larger clone differs by one base, so this may be a read error. The chain recombines TRBV2 with TRBJ1-5; 9 bases line up with TRBD1. Per germline, CDR1 SNHLY and CDR2 FYNNEI. This CDR3 comprises 15 residues. CDR3 in amino acids: CASSKGQGSNQPQRF. For the CDR3, the DNA is TGTGCCAGCAGCAAGGGACAGGGCAGCAATCAGCCCCAGCGTTTT.

This CDR3 is CASGQRRGSLNTEAFF. In DNA form, the CDR3 reads TGTGCTAGTGGTCAGCGCCGGGGATCTTTGAACACTGAAGCTTTCTTT. The chain is built from TRBV12-5 and TRBJ1-1; D uncertain. V lost 5 bases to trimming and J lost 0 bases, with 16 bases between them. Germline V gene data show CDR1 as LGHNT and CDR2 as FRNRAP. CDR3 length: 16 amino acids.

This clonotype was seen repeatedly, ten times or more. CDR3 nucleotide sequence: TGTGCCAGCACCTCGGGGCACCGTAATGCTAACTATGGCTACACCTTC. Residues: CASTSGHRNANYGYTF. The V and J genes are TRBV6-1 and TRBJ1-2; the D gene is possibly TRBD1 (5 bases). There are 16 residues in the CDR3. In germline, CDR1 is MNHNS, CDR2 SASEGT. Trimming left V 7 bases short and J 0 bases short, with 18 bases between.

This chain connects TRBV5-5 to TRBJ2-3; 10 bases align to TRBD2. V lost 3 bases and J lost 3; bases outside the gene matches: 7. The CDR3 contains 16 residues. Germline V CDR1 and CDR2: SGHKS, YYEKEE (reference sequence). This CDR3 reads CASSYRLAGVTDTQYF. The CDR3 coding sequence is TGTGCCAGCAGCTACCGTCTAGCGGGAGTTACAGATACGCAGTATTTT. Using reference TRBV5-5 and TRBJ2-3 for the parts outside the CDR3, the full variable domain is DAGVTQSPTHLIKTRGQQVTLRCSPISGHKSVSWYQQVLGQGPQFIFQYYEKEERGRGNFPDRFSARQFPNYSSELNVNALLLGDSALYLCASSYRLAGVTDTQYFGPGTRLTVL.

This clonotype was counted ten times or more. J is TRBJ1-2 and V is TRBV6-1; 8 bases align to TRBD1. The CDR3 runs to 13 residues. After removal of 6 bases from V and 4 bases from J, the junction contained 4 bases not matched to a gene. Germline lookup yields CDR1 MNHNS and CDR2 SASEGT. The CDR3 coding sequence is TGTGCCAGCAGATCCGGGACAGGCTATGGCTACACCTTC. This translates into CASRSGTGYGYTF.

In this sample, this clonotype turned up many times. The J gene is TRBJ1-2, the V gene TRBV4-1; D is uncertain. The V gene lost 1 base and the J gene lost 3 bases, with 12 bases spanning the gap. CDR3 length: 15 amino acids. Germline V gene lookup returns CDR1 MGHRA and CDR2 YSYEKL. CDR3 protein: CASSQAGVGDYGYTF. DNA of the CDR3: TGCGCCAGCAGCCAAGCAGGCGTTGGAGACTATGGCTACACCTTC.

This clonotype occurred many times. V is TRBV7-9 and J is TRBJ1-1; D is unclear. The CDR3 consists of 14 residues. Germline V gene data show CDR1 as SEHNR and CDR2 as FQNEAQ (reference sequence). Trimming removed 1 base at V and 7 bases at J, with 13 bases between. In nucleotides, the CDR3 is TGTGCCAGCAGCTTAGTTGAAGGAGGCGGTGAAGCTTTCTTT. Its protein is CASSLVEGGGEAFF.

Only a few counts were recorded for this clonotype. The chain joins TRBV3-1 to TRBJ2-5; 8 positions agree with TRBD1. CDR1 is LGHDT and CDR2 is YNNKEL in the germline V gene (reference sequence). V was pared by 1 base and J by 1 base, with 5 bases of the junction left unmatched. This CDR3 has 16 residues. CDR3 coding DNA: TGTGCCAGCAGCCAAGGGCTGGACAGGGCCCAAGAGACCCAGTACTTC. Protein: CASSQGLDRAQETQYF.

This clonotype has a count of ten or more. The chain is built from TRBV27 and TRBJ2-1; TRBD2 is a possible D gene (5 bases). Trimming removed 3 bases at V and 10 bases at J, with 13 bases between. Germline CDR1 is MNHEY and CDR2 is SMNVEV (reference sequence). The CDR3 is 13 amino acids. The CDR3 reads CASSFSPTGEQFF. CDR3 coding DNA: TGTGCCAGCAGTTTCTCGCCCACGGGGGAGCAGTTCTTC.

V is TRBV5-4 and J is TRBJ1-6; unclear D gene. The germline gives CDR1 SGHNT, CDR2 YYREEE (reference sequence). V lost 4 bases to trimming and J lost 12 bases, with 17 bases between them. The CDR3 spans 14 residues. The CDR3 sequence: CASSTGQALEPLHF. The CDR3 nucleotides read TGTGCCAGCAGCACCGGGCAGGCCCTGGAACCCCTCCACTTT.

This clonotype was recorded a few times. The V and J genes are TRBV25-1 and TRBJ2-2; 8 positions match TRBD2. The CDR3 is made up of 16 amino acids. Germline V gives CDR1 MGHDK, CDR2 SYGVNS. J gave up 5 bases and V 1 base, and 6 bases lay outside the gene matches. The CDR3, as DNA: TGTGCCAGCAGTGAATCAAGACTAGCGCGAACCGGGGAGCTGTTTTTT. The encoded protein is CASSESRLARTGELFF.

The sample holds many counts of this clonotype. This rearrangement joins TRBV9 to TRBJ2-1; TRBD2 aligns across 8 bases. Germline V lookup: CDR1 SGDLS, CDR2 YYNGEE. This CDR3 is 15 amino acids long. V dropped 3 bases and J dropped 6; count of bases not matched to a gene: 8. CDR3 residues: CASSATGLAPNEQFF. The CDR3, as DNA: TGTGCCAGCAGCGCAACAGGACTAGCTCCCAATGAGCAGTTCTTC.

The chain couples TRBV11-2 to TRBJ2-3; TRBD2 might be the D (5 bases). With the DNA end fitting TRBJ2-1 better, the J assignment may be wrong. The germline V gene has CDR1 SGHAT and CDR2 FQNNGV. CDR3 size: 15 residues. CDR3 amino acids: CASSLDHLSSWEQFF. DNA for the CDR3: TGTGCCAGCAGCTTAGATCATTTATCTAGCTGGGAGCAGTTCTTC.

The chain uses TRBV28 and TRBJ1-5, with D hard to call. Germline V gene sequence: CDR1 MDHEN, CDR2 SYDVKM. Trimming left V 2 bases short and J 3 bases short, with 5 bases between. The CDR3 is 13 residues long. The CDR3 reads CASSLGNNQPQHF. For the CDR3, the DNA is TGTGCCAGCAGTTTAGGGAACAATCAGCCCCAGCATTTT. The whole variable domain, remainder taken from reference TRBV28 and TRBJ1-5, is DVKVTQSSRYLVKRTGEKVFLECVQDMDHENMFWYRQDPGLGLRLIYFSYDVKMKEKGDIPEGYSVSREKKERFSLILESASTNQTSMYLCASSLGNNQPQHFGDGTRLSIL.

This clonotype was detected ten times or more. CDR3 amino acids: CSARRDRDTEAFF. In DNA form, the CDR3 reads TGCAGTGCTAGAAGGGACAGGGACACTGAAGCTTTCTTT. This chain links TRBV20-1 with TRBJ1-1; 9 nucleotides agree with TRBD1. Germline CDR1 and CDR2: DFQATT and SNEGSKA (reference sequence). The CDR3 totals 13 residues. V trimming: 2 bases; J trimming: 3 bases; junction bases outside the gene matches: 1.

The chain has TRBV7-9 and TRBJ1-2; D may be TRBD1 (6 bases). This CDR3 is built from 15 residues. Germline V lookup: CDR1 SEHNR, CDR2 FQNEAQ (reference sequence). V lost 5 bases to trimming and J lost 8 bases, with 21 bases between them. The CDR3 DNA sequence: TGTGCCAGCAGCCCCGAGGGGGTTTGGACCTCCGGCTACACCTTC. Its translation is CASSPEGVWTSGYTF.

This clonotype was recorded many times. The gene calls are TRBV2 and TRBJ2-6, with TRBD1 identical over 8 bases. The CDR3 spans 16 residues. Germline CDR1 SNHLY, CDR2 FYNNEI. J gave up 0 bases and V 4 bases, and 2 bases lay outside the gene matches. Here the CDR3 DNA reads TGTGCCAGCAGTGGGACAGGGTTCTCTGGGGCCAACGTCCTGACTTTC. This codes for CASSGTGFSGANVLTF. Drawing the rest from reference TRBV2 and TRBJ2-6, the complete variable domain is EPEVTQTPSHQVTQMGQEVILRCVPISNHLYFYWYRQILGQKVEFLVSFYNNEISEKSEIFDDQFSVERPDGSNFTLKIRSTKLEDSAMYFCASSGTGFSGANVLTFGAGSRLTVL.

This clonotype was counted at least ten times. The genes are TRBV12-3 or TRBV12-4 and TRBJ2-6; 7 bases line up with TRBD1. J lost 4 bases, V lost 5 bases, and 2 bases had no gene match. This CDR3 is built from 14 residues. The CDR3: CASSDRAGANVLTF. Written as DNA, the CDR3 is TGTGCCAGCAGTGACAGGGCCGGGGCCAACGTCCTGACTTTC.

This clonotype was counted many times. The rearrangement joins TRBV28 to TRBJ2-7; D unclear. CDR3 length: 15 amino acids. CDR1 is MDHEN and CDR2 is SYDVKM in the germline V gene. V was clipped by 4 bases and J by 4 bases, with 17 bases between them. The CDR3 coding sequence is TGTGCCAGCAGTTCACAACCCACGTCCGGATACGAGCAGTACTTC. This encodes CASSSQPTSGYEQYF.